These 30 T cell receptor beta chains were sequenced from one sample in a study of shared clonotypes between healthy human individuals. CD8 cells regarded as naive lacked CD45RO, were positively chosen for CCR7, and omitted terminally differentiated effector memory CD45RA+ cells. Profiled with immunoSEQ multiplex PCR; TCRdb holds only in-frame clones, not every one. The sample carries around 610,000 clones, about 95% recorded once. Sequences were obtained from naive CD8+ T cells sorted from blood. The receptor set was obtained from a woman aged 25-40 years in good health.

Points on this clone: At one end, the junction sequence differs from germline, possibly due to a read error. The chain recombines TRBV28 with TRBJ1-2; the D gene is possibly TRBD1 (5 bases). Germline V gene lookup returns CDR1 MDHEN and CDR2 SYDVKM. The CDR3 spans 11 residues. The CDR3 loop reads CASSLPRDGDF. CDR3 DNA sequence: TGTGCCAGCAGTTTGCCCAGGGACGGTGACTTC.

J is TRBJ2-7 and V is TRBV27, with a possible D match to TRBD2 (6 bases). The CDR3 has 15 residues. Trimming took 0 bases from V and 3 from J, leaving 12 bases between them. Per the germline V gene, CDR1 is MNHEY and CDR2 is SMNVEV (reference sequence). CDR3 sequence: CASSLSSAGRYEQYF. The CDR3 DNA reads TGTGCCAGCAGTTTATCGTCAGCGGGTCGCTACGAGCAGTACTTC.

The chain has TRBV7-9 and TRBJ2-1; 7 nucleotides align to TRBD2. The CDR3 extends over 16 amino acids. Germline lookup yields CDR1 SEHNR and CDR2 FQNEAQ (reference sequence). The V segment lost 1 base and the J segment 3 bases; nucleotides outside the gene matches: 6. CDR3 amino acids: CASSLGAGVVYNEQFF. The CDR3 bases are TGTGCCAGCAGCTTAGGGGCGGGAGTGGTCTACAATGAGCAGTTCTTC. Together with reference TRBV7-9 and TRBJ2-1, the CDR3 gives the full variable domain: DTGVSQNPRHKITKRGQNVTFRCDPISEHNRLYWYRQTLGQGPEFLTYFQNEAQLEKSRLLSDRFSAERPKGSFSTLEIQRTEQGDSAMYLCASSLGAGVVYNEQFFGPGTRLTVL.

The rearrangement joins TRBV5-1 to TRBJ1-2; the D is unclear. Germline V gene sequence: CDR1 SGHRS, CDR2 YFSETQ. CDR3 length: 14 amino acids. The germline V and J ends were trimmed by 0 bases and 4 bases, with 10 bases remaining between them. The CDR3 bases are TGCGCCAGCAGCTTGGTAGAAGTCGGCTATGGCTACACCTTC. Translating gives CASSLVEVGYGYTF.

The chain carries TRBV28 and TRBJ1-1; D is perhaps TRBD1 (6 bases). The CDR3 contains 14 residues. CDR1 and CDR2 (germline): MDHEN, SYDVKM. V was trimmed by 3 bases and J by 6 bases, leaving 14 bases between them. In DNA, the CDR3 is TGTGCCAGCAGTTTGAGGGGGGAAGTTCCTGAAGCTTTCTTT. It codes for CASSLRGEVPEAFF.

A remark on this clone: The sample contains more than one DNA sequence encoding this CDR3. V and J are TRBV28 and TRBJ2-1; D call uncertain. V lost 2 bases and J lost 1, with 6 bases in between. Germline V CDR1 and CDR2: MDHEN, SYDVKM. The CDR3 has 14 amino acids. The CDR3 nucleotides are TGTGCCAGCAGTTTAGGTGGTTCCTACAATGAGCAGTTCTTC. Translated, it gives CASSLGGSYNEQFF.

V gene TRBV7-8 combines with J gene TRBJ2-7; 8 nucleotides agree with TRBD1. Per the germline V gene, CDR1 is SGHVS and CDR2 is FQNEAQ. The junction had 7 bases not matched to a gene; V was cut back by 1 base and J by 2 bases. The length of the CDR3 is 16 residues. The CDR3 DNA follows: TGTGCCAGCAGCTTAGGGGGCAGGGGGCGAGCCTACGAGCAGTACTTC. It is translated as CASSLGGRGRAYEQYF.

This chain uses TRBV5-5 with TRBJ2-7, with TRBD2 identical over 11 bases. This CDR3 spans 17 amino acids. Per the germline V gene, CDR1 is SGHKS and CDR2 is YYEKEE (reference sequence). Germline trimming cut 4 bases from V and 0 bases from J; bases unmatched to any gene: 9. DNA of the CDR3: TGTGCCAGCAGCCCAGGTGGACTAGCGGGCCTCTCCTACGAGCAGTACTTC. Residues: CASSPGGLAGLSYEQYF. Full variable domain (rest looked up from reference TRBV5-5 and TRBJ2-7): DAGVTQSPTHLIKTRGQQVTLRCSPISGHKSVSWYQQVLGQGPQFIFQYYEKEERGRGNFPDRFSARQFPNYSSELNVNALLLGDSALYLCASSPGGLAGLSYEQYFGPGTRLTVT.

This clone appeared a single time. The chain is built from TRBV30 and TRBJ2-7; D not certain. Germline V gene data show CDR1 as GTSNPN and CDR2 as SVGIG (reference sequence). The CDR3 consists of 13 residues. The germline V and J ends were trimmed by 0 bases and 5 bases, with 11 bases remaining between them. CDR3 coding DNA: TGTGCCTGGAGTGTAATCACGCCCGACGAGCAGTACTTC. This gives the protein CAWSVITPDEQYF.

The rearrangement joins TRBV7-6 to TRBJ2-7, with D hard to call. This CDR3 has 14 amino acids. Germline V gene data show CDR1 as SGHVS and CDR2 as FNYEAQ. Trimming took 5 bases from V and 3 from J, leaving 14 bases between them. The CDR3 DNA is TGTGCCAGCAGCCCGTATGGGGTGAACTACGAGCAGTACTTC. Its translation: CASSPYGVNYEQYF.

The J gene is TRBJ2-1, the V gene TRBV7-2; D assignment may be TRBD1 or TRBD2 (6 bases each). The V gene lost 8 bases and the J gene lost 15 bases, with 23 bases spanning the gap. The germline V gene encodes CDR1 SGHTA and CDR2 FQGNSA. CDR3 length: 13 residues. The CDR3: CASRDTSLIALFF. For the CDR3, the DNA is TGTGCCAGCCGGGACACTAGCTTAATTGCACTGTTCTTC.

This chain links TRBV7-9 with TRBJ2-1; 8 bases agree with TRBD2. CDR1 SEHNR and CDR2 FQNEAQ come from the germline V gene (reference sequence). The junction had 8 bases not matched to a gene; V was cut back by 5 bases and J by 5 bases. The CDR3 spans 15 residues. The chain's CDR3 is CASSPIEREHNEQFF. The DNA of the CDR3 is TGTGCCAGCAGCCCTATCGAGCGGGAGCACAATGAGCAGTTCTTC.

This chain uses TRBV28 with TRBJ1-1; D remains unclear. Germline V gene sequence: CDR1 MDHEN, CDR2 SYDVKM. V lost 5 bases and J 2 bases, leaving 12 bases between the germline ends. CDR3 length: 14 amino acids. The CDR3 coding sequence is TGTGCCAGCAGTAAGGTGCGAAGAAACACTGAAGCTTTCTTT. Residues: CASSKVRRNTEAFF.

This chain connects TRBV28 to TRBJ2-5, with D uncertain. Trimming stripped 6 bases from V and 0 bases from J, with 11 bases between. The CDR3 covers 14 residues. Germline V lookup: CDR1 MDHEN, CDR2 SYDVKM. Written as DNA, the CDR3 is TGTGCCAGCAGCCTATCGGCCAACCAAGAGACCCAGTACTTC. This gives the protein CASSLSANQETQYF.

J is TRBJ2-7 and V is TRBV10-1; 15 bases are shared with TRBD2. Germline V gene sequence: CDR1 WNHNN, CDR2 SYGVQD (reference sequence). Unmatched junction bases numbered 6, after V lost 0 bases and J lost 9 bases. This CDR3 is 16 amino acids long. The CDR3 region is CASSESRTSGRARQYF. The CDR3 DNA is TGCGCCAGCAGTGAGTCCCGGACTAGCGGGAGGGCCCGGCAGTACTTC.

The genes are TRBV6-1 and TRBJ2-5; D gene unclear. Per the germline V gene, CDR1 is MNHNS and CDR2 is SASEGT. The CDR3 has 16 amino acids. V lost 2 bases and J lost 3, with 16 bases in between. The CDR3 nucleotides read TGTGCCAGCAGTGAACTCCCAGTCCAACGGGAAGAGACCCAGTACTTC. Translation: CASSELPVQREETQYF.

The J gene is TRBJ2-4, the V gene TRBV27; TRBD2 might be the D (6 bases). The CDR3 contains 15 residues. Germline CDR1 reads MNHEY; CDR2 reads SMNVEV (reference sequence). With 4 bases removed from V and 1 base from J, the gap between germline ends came to 11 bases. In DNA form, the CDR3 reads TGTGCCAGCAGTTCCGGTACTAGCGCCAAAAACATTCAGTACTTC. This codes for CASSSGTSAKNIQYF.

This clone was observed a few times. The chain is built from TRBV7-9 and TRBJ2-7; D call uncertain. CDR1 SEHNR and CDR2 FQNEAQ come from the germline V gene (reference sequence). Trimming removed 5 bases at V and 5 bases at J, with 10 bases between. CDR3 length: 12 amino acids. The CDR3 spells CASSEGFNEQYF. CDR3 DNA: TGTGCCAGCAGCGAAGGGTTTAACGAGCAGTACTTC.

This clone was detected once. The J gene is TRBJ1-2, the V gene TRBV5-6, with D perhaps matching TRBD1 (5 bases). Trimming pared 4 bases from V and 8 bases from J, leaving 15 bases between. The CDR3 runs to 13 residues. Germline assignment: CDR1 SGHDT and CDR2 YYEEEE. CDR3 amino acids: CASSRGWEDGYTF. CDR3 DNA: TGTGCCAGCAGCCGGGGCTGGGAGGACGGCTACACCTTC.

The V gene is TRBV5-6, the J gene TRBJ1-2; D uncertain. In germline, CDR1 is SGHDT, CDR2 YYEEEE. This CDR3 is 14 amino acids long. V lost 4 bases and J 6 bases, leaving 16 bases between the germline ends. CDR3 sequence (DNA): TGTGCCAGCAGCGTAGGCAGCGGGTTAAATGGCTACACCTTC. Translation: CASSVGSGLNGYTF.

This clone was seen once. The chain uses TRBV13 and TRBJ2-2; 11 nucleotides line up with TRBD2. CDR1 and CDR2 (germline): PRHDT, FYEKMQ (reference sequence). This CDR3 spans 17 amino acids. Germline trimming cut 5 bases from V and 2 bases from J; bases unmatched to any gene: 7. The CDR3 sequence: CASSKGLAVGNTGELFF. DNA of the CDR3: TGTGCCAGCAGCAAGGGACTAGCGGTTGGCAACACCGGGGAGCTGTTTTTT.

This clone was counted a single time. The same CDR3 also results from other DNA sequences found in this sample. The chain couples TRBV29-1 to TRBJ1-1, with TRBD1 as a possible D gene (5 bases). This CDR3 spans 13 amino acids. Germline V gene data show CDR1 as SQVTM and CDR2 as ANQGSEA. Trimming removed 4 bases at V and 2 bases at J, with 11 bases between. The CDR3 is CSVVGQGNTEAFF. In nucleotides, the CDR3 is TGCAGCGTTGTAGGGCAGGGTAACACTGAAGCTTTCTTT. Looking up the rest from reference TRBV29-1 and TRBJ1-1 gives the full variable domain: SAVISQKPSRDICQRGTSLTIQCQVDSQVTMMFWYRQQPGQSLTLIATANQGSEATYESGFVIDKFPISRPNLTFSTLTVSNMSPEDSSIYLCSVVGQGNTEAFFGQGTRLTVV.

This clone is a singleton in its sample. The chain carries TRBV4-1 and TRBJ1-4, with TRBD1 as a possible D gene (5 bases). Germline V gene lookup returns CDR1 MGHRA and CDR2 YSYEKL. CDR3 size: 16 residues. Trimming shortened V by 8 bases and J by 0 bases, and 16 bases separated the two germline ends. CDR3 coding DNA: TGCGCCAGCGGTTGGGGGGGGACGACAACTAATGAAAAACTGTTTTTT. Amino acid sequence: CASGWGGTTTNEKLFF.

V is TRBV9 and J is TRBJ2-3; D uncertain. There are 15 residues in the CDR3. The germline V gene encodes CDR1 SGDLS and CDR2 YYNGEE. Between the trimmed V and J ends, which lost 0 bases and 0 bases, there was a span of 8 bases. CDR3 nucleotides: TGTGCCAGCAGCGTAGCTAGAACTAGCACAGATACGCAGTATTTT. This sequence encodes CASSVARTSTDTQYF.

The chain employs TRBV2 and TRBJ2-7, with D tentatively TRBD1 or TRBD2 (5 bases each). The CDR3 totals 12 residues. Deletions cut 11 bases from V and 5 bases from J, with 16 bases between. Looked up from germline, CDR1 is SNHLY and CDR2 is FYNNEI. This CDR3 is CAGGHYDHEQYF. The CDR3 DNA is TGTGCCGGAGGACATTACGACCACGAGCAGTACTTC.

This chain uses TRBV27 with TRBJ2-2, with D possibly being TRBD2 (6 bases). The germline V and J ends were trimmed by 5 bases and 5 bases, with 12 bases remaining between them. This CDR3 comprises 14 residues. Germline assignment: CDR1 MNHEY and CDR2 SMNVEV (reference sequence). In nucleotides, the CDR3 is TGTGCCAGCAGTCCTCGGACTATAACCGGGGAGCTGTTTTTT. Amino acids: CASSPRTITGELFF.

DNA of the CDR3: TGTGCCAGCAGCCCGTTGGACGGAAGGTTCGCTTCCTACGAGCAGTACTTC. As protein: CASSPLDGRFASYEQYF. The rearrangement links TRBV5-5 to TRBJ2-7; no firm D call. Trimming removed 4 bases at V and 1 base at J, with 21 bases between. This CDR3 spans 17 amino acids. Germline CDR1 SGHKS, CDR2 YYEKEE (reference sequence). Full variable domain (rest looked up from reference TRBV5-5 and TRBJ2-7): DAGVTQSPTHLIKTRGQQVTLRCSPISGHKSVSWYQQVLGQGPQFIFQYYEKEERGRGNFPDRFSARQFPNYSSELNVNALLLGDSALYLCASSPLDGRFASYEQYFGPGTRLTVT.

The chain employs TRBV9 and TRBJ2-1, with TRBD2 matching over 8 bases. Germline assignment: CDR1 SGDLS and CDR2 YYNGEE. The V segment lost 4 bases and the J segment 2 bases; nucleotides outside the gene matches: 2. This CDR3 spans 14 amino acids. The CDR3, as DNA: TGTGCCAGCAGCCCGGGAGGGACCTACAATGAGCAGTTCTTC. Translation gives CASSPGGTYNEQFF.

The rearrangement uses TRBV5-6 and TRBJ2-2, with D perhaps TRBD2 (7 bases). The CDR3 length is 17 residues. V was clipped by 4 bases and J by 3 bases, with 19 bases between them. Per the germline V gene, CDR1 is SGHDT and CDR2 is YYEEEE. The CDR3 DNA reads TGTGCCAGCAGCCCGCTGGGGGGGTGGGGGCACACCGGGGAGCTGTTTTTT. Encoded protein: CASSPLGGWGHTGELFF.

The V and J genes are TRBV7-9 and TRBJ1-5; a weak D match, TRBD1 (6 bases). Germline values: CDR1 SEHNR, CDR2 FQNEAQ (reference sequence). V was shortened by 5 bases and J by 7 bases, with 21 bases between the two germline ends. The CDR3 length is 16 residues. The DNA of the CDR3 is TGTGCCAGCAGCGAAGGGGGTGAACAGGGAGACCAGCCCCAGCATTTT. This codes for CASSEGGEQGDQPQHF.